Below, 27 T cell receptor beta chains from the same sample are listed, as sequenced in a study of OX40 agonist ivuxolimab in advanced cancers. Using immunoSEQ multiplex PCR, the repertoire was profiled, and TCRdb retains in-frame clones only, with some absent. The sample includes 85,000 to 100,000 clones, 75% to 90% of them seen just once. This specimen consisted of CD4+ or CD8+ T cells sorted from blood, obtained in a trial of the OX40 agonist ivuxolimab. The receptors shown here come from an adult with an advanced solid tumor such as melanoma, head and neck, liver or kidney cancer.

The V call is TRBV5-4, the J call TRBJ1-4; tentatively, D is TRBD1 (5 bases). Looked up from germline, CDR1 is SGHNT and CDR2 is YYREEE (reference sequence). V was shortened by 4 bases and J by 1 base, with 14 bases between the two germline ends. The CDR3 spans 16 residues. The CDR3 reads CASSPGRGVTNEKLFF. CDR3 nucleotide sequence: TGTGCCAGCAGCCCCGGGAGGGGAGTAACTAATGAAAAACTGTTTTTT.

The chain joins TRBV6-5 to TRBJ2-3, with 8 bases lining up with TRBD1. Per germline, CDR1 MNHEY and CDR2 SVGAGI. Unmatched junction bases numbered 8, after V lost 8 bases and J lost 1 base. The CDR3 runs to 15 residues. The DNA of the CDR3 is TGTGCCAGCCTGGACAGGGAGGTTGGCACAGATACGCAGTATTTT. Protein: CASLDREVGTDTQYF.

The chain couples TRBV28 to TRBJ1-2, with D unresolved. Germline assignment: CDR1 MDHEN and CDR2 SYDVKM. This CDR3 region has 12 residues. With 1 base removed from V and 8 bases from J, the gap between germline ends came to 8 bases. CDR3 sequence: CASSLLVAGYTF. DNA for the CDR3: TGTGCCAGCAGTTTATTGGTCGCGGGCTACACCTTC.

The chain employs TRBV4-1 and TRBJ2-4, with 8 bases aligning to TRBD1. Germline V CDR1 and CDR2: MGHRA, YSYEKL. The CDR3 spans 16 residues. The V gene end was trimmed by 4 bases and the J gene end by 0 bases; junction bases not matched to a gene: 5. The CDR3 protein is CASSPTGAVAKNIQYF. As DNA, the CDR3 is TGCGCCAGCAGCCCGACAGGGGCCGTAGCCAAAAACATTCAGTACTTC.

This rearrangement joins TRBV19 to TRBJ1-2; 7 positions match TRBD1. Germline V gene lookup returns CDR1 LNHDA and CDR2 SQIVND (reference sequence). The V segment lost 5 bases and the J segment 7 bases; nucleotides outside the gene matches: 4. This CDR3 comprises 12 residues. The CDR3 here is CASSRQGGGYTF. The CDR3 DNA reads as TGTGCCAGTAGTCGACAGGGAGGTGGCTACACCTTC.

A single count supports this clone. The V call is TRBV7-9, the J call TRBJ1-6; TRBD1 is a possible D gene (6 bases). V lost 4 bases and J 7 bases, leaving 23 bases between the germline ends. Germline V gives CDR1 SEHNR, CDR2 FQNEAQ (reference sequence). CDR3 length equals 18 residues. The CDR3 DNA is TGTGCCAGCAGCTCCATCCATCTCAGGGACATGGGCAATTCACCCCTCCACTTT. Translating gives CASSSIHLRDMGNSPLHF.

The chain combines TRBV7-8 with TRBJ2-2, with D possibly being TRBD2 (6 bases). There are 14 residues in the CDR3. Trimming took 2 bases from V and 7 from J, leaving 11 bases between them. The germline V gene has CDR1 SGHVS and CDR2 FQNEAQ. This CDR3 reads CASSLRMRGGELFF. The CDR3 DNA sequence: TGTGCCAGCAGCTTAAGGATGCGGGGCGGGGAGCTGTTTTTT.

This clone was recorded a few times. The chain combines TRBV7-3 with TRBJ2-5, with 8 bases lining up with TRBD1. Germline values: CDR1 SGHTA, CDR2 FQGTGA. This CDR3 is built from 15 residues. Losses at the gene ends were 1 base for V and 5 bases for J; bases not matched to a gene: 6. CDR3 protein: CASSLSAGGWETQYF. The CDR3, as DNA: TGTGCCAGCAGCTTAAGCGCAGGGGGCTGGGAGACCCAGTACTTC.

The rearrangement uses TRBV25-1 and TRBJ2-7; D may be TRBD2 (5 bases). V lost 6 bases and J lost 5, with 11 bases in between. This CDR3 is built from 12 residues. Germline CDR1 MGHDK, CDR2 SYGVNS. The CDR3 DNA reads TGTGCCAGCAGAGACCTGGGAGACGAGCAGTACTTC. Residues: CASRDLGDEQYF.

This chain connects TRBV6-5 to TRBJ2-1; 7 bases map to TRBD1. Trimming cost V 7 bases and J 4 bases; bases outside gene matches: 10. CDR3 length: 15 amino acids. Germline assignment: CDR1 MNHEY and CDR2 SVGAGI. The CDR3 loop is CASIPRQGAYNEQFF. CDR3 DNA: TGTGCCAGCATACCCAGACAGGGTGCGTACAATGAGCAGTTCTTC.

The chain is built from TRBV28 and TRBJ2-5; D is unclear. CDR1 is MDHEN and CDR2 is SYDVKM in the germline V gene. The CDR3 is made up of 14 amino acids. The V end lost 5 bases, the J end lost 5 bases, and 15 bases lay between the germline ends. CDR3 in DNA: TGTGCCAGCAGTCGAGGTTTCGCCGGGGAGACCCAGTACTTC. Amino acids: CASSRGFAGETQYF.

The rearrangement joins TRBV5-6 to TRBJ1-6; possible D gene TRBD1, 5 bases. CDR1 SGHDT and CDR2 YYEEEE come from the germline V gene. The CDR3 covers 15 residues. Trimming cost V 2 bases and J 7 bases, with 13 bases left between them. DNA of the CDR3: TGTGCCAGCAGCTTTTACCAGGGTATCAATTCACCCCTCCACTTT. Translating it yields CASSFYQGINSPLHF.

The chain has TRBV19 and TRBJ2-1, with 7 bases lining up with TRBD2. V shed 7 bases and J 4 bases; nucleotides not matched to a gene: 4. The CDR3 runs to 13 residues. Looked up from germline, CDR1 is LNHDA and CDR2 is SQIVND (reference sequence). Here the CDR3 DNA reads TGTGCCAGTAAAGTAGCGGGTTACAATGAGCAGTTCTTC. Translated: CASKVAGYNEQFF. Looking up the rest from reference TRBV19 and TRBJ2-1 gives the full variable domain: DGGITQSPKYLFRKEGQNVTLSCEQNLNHDAMYWYRQDPGQGLRLIYYSQIVNDFQKGDIAEGYSVSREKKESFPLTVTSAQKNPTAFYLCASKVAGYNEQFFGPGTRLTVL.

V and J are TRBV5-3 and TRBJ2-3; 11 bases are a match to TRBD2. TRBV5-3 is marked as an open reading frame, function uncertain. V trimming: 2 bases; J trimming: 2 bases; junction bases outside the gene matches: 7. CDR3 length equals 17 residues. This chain's CDR3 is CARSFSTSGRITDTQYF. The CDR3 DNA follows: TGTGCCAGAAGCTTCTCAACTAGCGGGAGAATCACAGATACGCAGTATTTT.

J is TRBJ2-2 and V is TRBV19; D gene ambiguous. The CDR3 runs to 14 residues. Germline values: CDR1 LNHDA, CDR2 SQIVND (reference sequence). The germline V and J ends were trimmed by 7 bases and 4 bases, with 13 bases remaining between them. In DNA form, the CDR3 reads TGTGCCAGTACTGTGGGCATCCGCACCGGGGAGCTGTTTTTT. Translated: CASTVGIRTGELFF.

V and J are TRBV10-2 and TRBJ1-2; D unclear. The V gene's germline CDR1 is WSHSY and CDR2 SAAADI. This CDR3 is 13 amino acids long. Trimming cost V 4 bases and J 0 bases, with 6 bases left between them. CDR3: CASSVGTNYGYTF. The CDR3 nucleotides read TGCGCCAGCAGTGTGGGCACTAACTATGGCTACACCTTC.

This chain joins TRBV29-1 and TRBJ1-1; D unclear. Trimming took off 7 bases at V and 5 bases at J, with 14 bases between the two ends. Germline loops: CDR1 SQVTM, CDR2 ANQGSEA. The CDR3 consists of 12 residues. The CDR3: CSGEGGNTEAFF. CDR3 sequence (DNA): TGCAGCGGAGAGGGAGGGAATACTGAAGCTTTCTTT.

The chain uses TRBV5-1 and TRBJ2-4; 7 nucleotides match TRBD2. The germline gives CDR1 SGHRS, CDR2 YFSETQ. Losses at the gene ends were 0 bases for V and 7 bases for J; bases not matched to a gene: 4. CDR3 length: 14 residues. CDR3 DNA sequence: TGCGCCAGCAGCTTGGGGAGGGAGGGGAACATTCAGTACTTC. Its protein is CASSLGREGNIQYF.

V usage is TRBV5-1 and J usage is TRBJ1-6, with D unresolved. This CDR3 has 16 amino acids. Germline CDR1 SGHRS, CDR2 YFSETQ. Trimming removed 3 bases from V and 7 bases from J, with 17 bases in between. The CDR3 loop is CASSSLSGRENSPLHF. In DNA form, the CDR3 reads TGCGCCAGCAGCTCCCTGTCTGGGCGTGAGAATTCACCCCTCCACTTT.

The chain uses TRBV28 and TRBJ1-6, with D possibly being TRBD1 (5 bases). The CDR3 contains 12 residues. Trimming cost V 10 bases and J 3 bases, with 7 bases left between them. Germline assignment: CDR1 MDHEN and CDR2 SYDVKM. The CDR3 region has the DNA TGTGCCACGACAGACTATAATTCACCCCTCCACTTT. This sequence encodes CATTDYNSPLHF.

V and J are TRBV6-5 and TRBJ2-3; TRBD2 matches 7 bases. Germline CDR1 reads MNHEY; CDR2 reads SVGAGI. V lost 0 bases, J lost 2 bases, and 5 bases stayed unmatched. The CDR3 consists of 16 residues. The CDR3 DNA reads as TGTGCCAGCAGTTACTCGGGCGGGGACTACACAGATACGCAGTATTTT. It translates to CASSYSGGDYTDTQYF.

Turning to this clone: The sample carries other DNA sequences with the same CDR3. This chain joins TRBV5-1 and TRBJ1-2, with 7 bases matching TRBD1. Germline V gene lookup returns CDR1 SGHRS and CDR2 YFSETQ. The CDR3 is 14 residues long. Trimming removed 0 bases from V and 2 bases from J; junction bases left unmatched: 1. The CDR3 bases are TGCGCCAGCAGCTTGGGGGACAGAAACTATGGCTACACCTTC. This translates into CASSLGDRNYGYTF.

In this sample, this clone turned up a few times. This chain uses TRBV4-1 with TRBJ2-5; 7 bases map to TRBD1. The V and J ends lost 5 bases and 5 bases, in that order; junction bases with no gene match: 17. The CDR3 is made up of 17 amino acids. CDR1 is MGHRA and CDR2 is YSYEKL in the germline V gene. CDR3 DNA: TGCGCCAGCAGCGACAAAGGGGGCAGGGAAAGGTTCGAGACCCAGTACTTC. This encodes CASSDKGGRERFETQYF.

V gene TRBV25-1 combines with J gene TRBJ2-1; possibly TRBD2 for D (5 bases). Between the trimmed V and J ends, which lost 7 bases and 5 bases, there was a span of 9 bases. The CDR3 is 12 amino acids. CDR1 and CDR2 (germline): MGHDK, SYGVNS. The CDR3 loop is CASTSWNNEQFF. The CDR3 nucleotides read TGTGCCAGCACTAGCTGGAACAATGAGCAGTTCTTC.

The rearrangement joins TRBV27 to TRBJ2-6; the D call may be TRBD1 or TRBD2 (5 bases each). Germline CDR1 is MNHEY and CDR2 is SMNVEV (reference sequence). The length of the CDR3 is 15 residues. V lost 7 bases, J lost 4 bases, and 14 bases lay in between. CDR3 sequence reads: CASKSWGYGANVLTF. The CDR3 DNA follows: TGTGCCAGCAAGTCGTGGGGGTACGGGGCCAACGTCCTGACTTTC.

The V and J genes are TRBV30 and TRBJ2-7, with a possible D match to TRBD1 (6 bases). V was trimmed by 0 bases and J by 5 bases, leaving 11 bases between them. This CDR3 has 13 amino acids. Germline V CDR1 and CDR2: GTSNPN, SVGIG (reference sequence). The CDR3 reads CAWSVQGSHEQYF. The CDR3 bases are TGTGCCTGGAGTGTACAGGGATCCCACGAGCAGTACTTC.

Concerning this clone: One junction end disagrees with the germline gene, perhaps due to a read error. The chain employs TRBV7-7 and TRBJ2-1; a weak D match, TRBD1 (6 bases). Per germline, CDR1 SSHAT and CDR2 FNYEAQ (reference sequence). The CDR3 consists of 13 residues. DNA for the CDR3: TGTGCTAGCAGCCCAGACAGGTACAATGAGCAGTTCTTC. Translating gives CASSPDRYNEQFF.